These T cell receptor beta chains were read from a single sample in a study of human T cells and chemical hapten exposure. TCRdb re-called the RACE reads with MiXCR, one entry per CDR3 protein. The sample comprises approximately 110,000 distinct CDR3 sequences, about 34% of which are singletons, and around 2.7% rests with the top ten. The sample consisted of whole blood, taken in connection with sensitization to the hapten diphenylcyclopropenone (DPC). These receptors all come from a man aged 35 to 55 with alopecia areata. Some clones in this sample may be carry-over from other donors' samples. Both conserved end residues are part of each CDR3. The order of the fields is J gene, D gene, V gene, clone size, CDR3 DNA, CDR3 protein. A D gene is named only where the DNA matches it firmly. Rows may omit the clone size; those that give it use once, few, many or a size class.

j_gene: TRBJ2-1
d_gene: TRBD2
v_gene: TRBV12-5
abundance: -
CDR3nt: TGTGCTAGTGGTTTATTAGCGGGAGGGTACAATGAGCAGTTCTTC
CDR3aa: CASGLLAGGYNEQFF

j_gene: TRBJ2-3
d_gene: TRBD2
v_gene: TRBV28
abundance: few
CDR3nt: TGTGCCAGCAGTTTAGCGGGAGCGAAAGATACGCAGTATTTT
CDR3aa: CASSLAGAKDTQYF

j_gene: TRBJ2-5
d_gene: -
v_gene: TRBV7-2
abundance: -
CDR3nt: TGTGCCAGCAGCTTACTGGCTCAAAGGGGGCAAGAGACCCAGTACTTC
CDR3aa: CASSLLAQRGQETQYF

j_gene: TRBJ2-5
d_gene: -
v_gene: TRBV20-1
abundance: -
CDR3nt: TGCAGTGCTCCTGGACAGCAGGAGGAGACCCAGTACTTC
CDR3aa: CSAPGQQEETQYF

j_gene: TRBJ2-2
d_gene: -
v_gene: TRBV9
abundance: few
CDR3nt: TGTGCCAGCAGCGTAGACAGGGACGAGGTGTTTTTT
CDR3aa: CASSVDRDEVFF

j_gene: TRBJ2-6
d_gene: TRBD1
v_gene: TRBV5-6
abundance: -
CDR3nt: TGTGCCAGCAGCGGAAGGACAGGGTGGTCAGGGGCCAACGTCCTGACTTTC
CDR3aa: CASSGRTGWSGANVLTF

j_gene: TRBJ2-3
d_gene: TRBD2
v_gene: TRBV29-1
abundance: -
CDR3nt: TGCAGCGTAAAGGCGGGAGTCAGCACAGATACGCAGTATTTT
CDR3aa: CSVKAGVSTDTQYF

j_gene: TRBJ2-5
d_gene: TRBD2
v_gene: TRBV4-3
abundance: -
CDR3nt: TGCGCCAGCAGCCGTACTAGCGCGGAGACCCAGTACTTC
CDR3aa: CASSRTSAETQYF

j_gene: TRBJ2-4
d_gene: -
v_gene: TRBV10-3
abundance: few
CDR3nt: TGTGCCATCAGCCCGACAGGTAGCGAAAACATTCAGTACTTC
CDR3aa: CAISPTGSENIQYF

j_gene: TRBJ2-7
d_gene: -
v_gene: TRBV6-6
abundance: few
CDR3nt: TGTGCCAGCAAAGGCGAACGGTACGAGCAGTACTTC
CDR3aa: CASKGERYEQYF

j_gene: TRBJ2-3
d_gene: -
v_gene: TRBV6-5
abundance: few
CDR3nt: TGTGCCAGCAGTTACACTCCCCGGCCGTATACGCAGTATTTT
CDR3aa: CASSYTPRPYTQYF

j_gene: TRBJ1-3
d_gene: TRBD1
v_gene: TRBV4-1
abundance: -
CDR3nt: TGCGCCAGCAGCTCTATCCCGGGACAGGGAGCCGGAAACACCATATATTTT
CDR3aa: CASSSIPGQGAGNTIYF

j_gene: TRBJ1-1
d_gene: -
v_gene: TRBV20-1
abundance: -
CDR3nt: TGCAGTGCTAGAGATAAAGGGTTGGGGGATAGGGACACTGAAGCTTTCTTT
CDR3aa: CSARDKGLGDRDTEAFF

j_gene: TRBJ2-5
d_gene: TRBD1
v_gene: TRBV7-9
abundance: -
CDR3nt: TGTGCCAGCAGCTCCCCACCTTGGGACAGGGCATCAGAGACCCAGTACTTC
CDR3aa: CASSSPPWDRASETQYF

j_gene: TRBJ1-2
d_gene: TRBD1
v_gene: TRBV7-9
abundance: few
CDR3nt: TGTGCCAGCAGCTCCCGGGACAGGTTATCTCAAGACTATGGCTACACCTTC
CDR3aa: CASSSRDRLSQDYGYTF

j_gene: TRBJ1-1
d_gene: -
v_gene: TRBV10-3
abundance: -
CDR3nt: TGTGCCATCAGTGACGGCTCGGCGGGGGCCGCTGAAGCTTTCTTT
CDR3aa: CAISDGSAGAAEAFF

j_gene: TRBJ2-3
d_gene: -
v_gene: TRBV29-1
abundance: few
CDR3nt: TGCAGCGTTGAAGATGAGAAACTTTCCCTTAGCACAGATACGCAGTATTTT
CDR3aa: CSVEDEKLSLSTDTQYF

j_gene: TRBJ2-1
d_gene: TRBD2
v_gene: TRBV7-9
abundance: -
CDR3nt: TGTGCCAGCAGCTTAGACCTGGCTAGCGGGAGCCCAATGAGGCAGTTCTTC
CDR3aa: CASSLDLASGSPMRQFF

j_gene: TRBJ2-1
d_gene: -
v_gene: TRBV29-1
abundance: -
CDR3nt: TGCAGCGTTGAAGATCGGAGCGTAGAGCAGTTCTTC
CDR3aa: CSVEDRSVEQFF

j_gene: TRBJ2-3
d_gene: -
v_gene: TRBV4-2
abundance: few
CDR3nt: TGTGCCAGCAGCCAAGATACAACGGGACGAGATACGCAGTATTTT
CDR3aa: CASSQDTTGRDTQYF

j_gene: TRBJ2-1
d_gene: TRBD2
v_gene: TRBV6-6
abundance: -
CDR3nt: TGTGCCAGCAGCATACCCGGGACTAGCGACAATGAGCAGTTCTTC
CDR3aa: CASSIPGTSDNEQFF

j_gene: TRBJ2-5
d_gene: -
v_gene: TRBV5-1
abundance: -
CDR3nt: TGCGCCAGCAGCTCCCCCTCCACCCCACAAGAGACCCAGTACTTC
CDR3aa: CASSSPSTPQETQYF

j_gene: TRBJ2-1
d_gene: -
v_gene: TRBV24-1
abundance: many
CDR3nt: TGTGCCACCAGTGCGACGGGTCCCCAGTTCTTC
CDR3aa: CATSATGPQFF

j_gene: TRBJ2-3
d_gene: TRBD1
v_gene: TRBV14
abundance: -
CDR3nt: TGTGCCAGCAGCCAAAGACAGGGTTACGATACGCAGTATTTT
CDR3aa: CASSQRQGYDTQYF

j_gene: TRBJ2-1
d_gene: -
v_gene: TRBV29-1
abundance: -
CDR3nt: TGCAGCGTAGGGGAGAGGGTAGGGTCTTACAATGAGCAGTTCTTC
CDR3aa: CSVGERVGSYNEQFF

j_gene: TRBJ1-5
d_gene: TRBD1
v_gene: TRBV5-1
abundance: few
CDR3nt: TGCGCCAGCAGCTTGGGGCCTCAGGGGGAAAATCAGCCCCAGCATTTT
CDR3aa: CASSLGPQGENQPQHF

j_gene: TRBJ1-4
d_gene: -
v_gene: TRBV27
abundance: -
CDR3nt: TGTGCCAGCAGTTTACTAGGGACGGAGAATGAAAAACTGTTTTTT
CDR3aa: CASSLLGTENEKLFF

j_gene: TRBJ1-6
d_gene: -
v_gene: TRBV5-4
abundance: -
CDR3nt: TGTGCCAGCAGCGCCGGGAGCTCCTATAATTCACCCCTCCACTTT
CDR3aa: CASSAGSSYNSPLHF

j_gene: TRBJ2-1
d_gene: -
v_gene: TRBV6-5
abundance: few
CDR3nt: TGTGCCAGCAGTGGGCCGGGAGCGTGGAATGAGCAGTTCTTC
CDR3aa: CASSGPGAWNEQFF

j_gene: TRBJ1-5
d_gene: -
v_gene: TRBV2
abundance: -
CDR3nt: TGTGCCAGCAGTGAAACAGGGAGGAATCAGCCCCAGCATTTT
CDR3aa: CASSETGRNQPQHF

j_gene: TRBJ2-1
d_gene: -
v_gene: TRBV6-2/TRBV6-3
abundance: few
CDR3nt: TGTGCCAGCAGACCCTTAGCTGGTTTCTCCTACAATGAGCAGTTCTTC
CDR3aa: CASRPLAGFSYNEQFF

j_gene: TRBJ1-1
d_gene: -
v_gene: TRBV28
abundance: -
CDR3nt: TGTGCCAGCAGCCCGACTACGGCGGGGCGGGGGGGCACTGAAGCTTTCTTT
CDR3aa: CASSPTTAGRGGTEAFF

j_gene: TRBJ1-4
d_gene: -
v_gene: TRBV5-1
abundance: -
CDR3nt: TGCGCCAGCAGCTTGAGAGGTTCAACTAATGAAAAACTGTTTTTT
CDR3aa: CASSLRGSTNEKLFF

j_gene: TRBJ1-5
d_gene: TRBD1
v_gene: TRBV20-1
abundance: -
CDR3nt: TGCAGCGGCGGGACAGCCCGCAATCAGCCCCAGCATTTT
CDR3aa: CSGGTARNQPQHF

j_gene: TRBJ2-1
d_gene: -
v_gene: TRBV20-1
abundance: few
CDR3nt: TGCAGTGCTAGAGGGCCCTCCCGGTTTGAGCAGTTCTTC
CDR3aa: CSARGPSRFEQFF

j_gene: TRBJ1-2
d_gene: -
v_gene: TRBV5-1
abundance: -
CDR3nt: TGCGCCAGCAGCTTGAACAGGAAACTCGGCTACACCTTC
CDR3aa: CASSLNRKLGYTF

j_gene: TRBJ2-3
d_gene: -
v_gene: TRBV15
abundance: -
CDR3nt: TGTGCCACCAGCTACGGAGGGTCAGATACGCAGTATTTT
CDR3aa: CATSYGGSDTQYF

j_gene: TRBJ2-3
d_gene: TRBD1
v_gene: TRBV4-3
abundance: -
CDR3nt: TGCGCCAGCAGCGAGGGGGCCCTAGGGACAGATACGCAGTATTTT
CDR3aa: CASSEGALGTDTQYF

j_gene: TRBJ2-1
d_gene: -
v_gene: TRBV4-2
abundance: many
CDR3nt: TGTGCCAGCAGCCAAGATTTCTTACGGGTCTCCTACAATGAGCAGTTCTTC
CDR3aa: CASSQDFLRVSYNEQFF

j_gene: TRBJ2-3
d_gene: -
v_gene: TRBV7-9
abundance: -
CDR3nt: TGTGCCAGCAGCTTAGGGTCGGGCGATACGCAGTATTTT
CDR3aa: CASSLGSGDTQYF

j_gene: TRBJ2-1
d_gene: TRBD2
v_gene: TRBV28
abundance: -
CDR3nt: TGTGCCAGCAGTTTACTACTAGCGGGAGTGGGTGAGCAGTTCTTC
CDR3aa: CASSLLLAGVGEQFF

j_gene: TRBJ2-7
d_gene: -
v_gene: TRBV30
abundance: few
CDR3nt: TGTGCCTGGAGTGTAACGGGGCCAGGAGCCTACGAGCAGTACTTC
CDR3aa: CAWSVTGPGAYEQYF

j_gene: TRBJ2-5
d_gene: TRBD2
v_gene: TRBV24-1
abundance: -
CDR3nt: TGTGCCACCAGTGACACGGGAGGGCCTCAAGAGACCCAGTACTTC
CDR3aa: CATSDTGGPQETQYF

j_gene: TRBJ2-4
d_gene: TRBD2
v_gene: TRBV7-3
abundance: -
CDR3nt: TGTGCCAGCCGAGCTCTCGGGGGGAGAGGAAACATTCAGTACTTC
CDR3aa: CASRALGGRGNIQYF

j_gene: TRBJ1-2
d_gene: TRBD1
v_gene: TRBV20-1
abundance: few
CDR3nt: TGCAGTGCTAGAGATGGGCAGGGGGGATATGGCTACACCTTC
CDR3aa: CSARDGQGGYGYTF